The 16 T cell receptor beta chains given below trace back to one sample, sequenced in a study of blood T cells in healthy people across ages. PCR was performed a second time for 7 to 11 cycles using a sample-barcoded 5' primer and a J-beta primer mix. MiXCR was run by TCRdb on the 5' RACE reads, yielding one entry per CDR3 protein. This sample yields some 1.4 million distinct CDR3 sequences, of which 42% are seen a single time; 7.9% belongs to the top ten. Sequenced input: blood. The receptors derive from a woman between 18 and 29 years old in good health.

Only a few counts were recorded for this clonotype. V gene TRBV20-1 combines with J gene TRBJ2-3; 8 bases line up with TRBD2. This CDR3 is built from 13 residues. J lost 4 bases, V lost 3 bases, and 3 bases had no gene match. CDR1 DFQATT and CDR2 SNEGSKA come from the germline V gene (reference sequence). CDR3 DNA sequence: TGCAGTGCTAGTACGGGACTAGCAGATACGCAGTATTTT. Translating it yields CSASTGLADTQYF.

This chain joins TRBV20-1 and TRBJ2-5, with D perhaps assigned TRBD1 or TRBD2 (5 bases each). V was clipped by 5 bases and J by 4 bases, with 14 bases between them. The CDR3 has 13 residues. Germline values: CDR1 DFQATT, CDR2 SNEGSKA (reference sequence). In nucleotides, the CDR3 is TGCAGTGCTCGGGGCTCCCTAGGAGAGACCCAGTACTTC. Its protein is CSARGSLGETQYF.

The chain uses TRBV19 and TRBJ2-7, with TRBD2 identical over 8 bases. CDR1 and CDR2 (germline): LNHDA, SQIVND (reference sequence). The CDR3 runs to 15 residues. J lost 8 bases, V lost 2 bases, and 11 bases had no gene match. This chain's CDR3 is CASSIRTSPDGQQYF. In DNA form, the CDR3 reads TGTGCCAGTAGTATAAGGACTAGCCCTGATGGGCAGCAGTACTTC. Based on the CDR3 plus reference TRBV19 and TRBJ2-7, the full variable domain is DGGITQSPKYLFRKEGQNVTLSCEQNLNHDAMYWYRQDPGQGLRLIYYSQIVNDFQKGDIAEGYSVSREKKESFPLTVTSAQKNPTAFYLCASSIRTSPDGQQYFGPGTRLTVT.

This rearrangement joins TRBV10-3 to TRBJ2-3; D unclear. V was cut by 10 bases and J by 4 bases, with 9 bases left in between. CDR3 length: 11 amino acids. Germline V lookup: CDR1 ENHRY, CDR2 SYGVKD. The CDR3 here is CATRVADTQYF. Here the CDR3 DNA reads TGTGCCACCCGAGTGGCAGATACGCAGTATTTT.

The V and J genes are TRBV7-9 and TRBJ2-1; D is perhaps TRBD2 (6 bases). The CDR3 sequence is 18 residues long. Deletions cut 5 bases from V and 1 base from J, with 21 bases between. Looked up from germline, CDR1 is SEHNR and CDR2 is FQNEAQ (reference sequence). The CDR3 here is CASSQRSRREGSYNEQFF. CDR3 DNA sequence: TGTGCCAGCAGCCAAAGATCGAGGCGGGAAGGGTCCTACAATGAGCAGTTCTTC.

The V call is TRBV6-6, the J call TRBJ1-4; a possible D gene is TRBD1 (5 bases). Germline CDR1 is MNHNY and CDR2 is SVGAGI (reference sequence). The CDR3 runs to 14 residues. The V end lost 2 bases, the J end lost 3 bases, and 7 bases lay between the germline ends. The CDR3 region has the DNA TGTGCCAGCAGTTACACAGGAGCTAATGAAAAACTGTTTTTT. Translation: CASSYTGANEKLFF.

The genes are TRBV4-1 and TRBJ2-1; 7 bases map to TRBD2. The CDR3 covers 16 residues. With V trimmed by 3 bases and J by 10 bases, 15 bases remained unmatched. Per the germline V gene, CDR1 is MGHRA and CDR2 is YSYEKL. The DNA for the CDR3 is TGCGCCAGCAGCCAGGGCGGGGGTCGGGAGTATGTGGAGCAGTTCTTC. It translates to CASSQGGGREYVEQFF.

There are a few counts of this clonotype. This rearrangement joins TRBV7-2 to TRBJ2-1; D ambiguous. The CDR3 has 11 residues. V shed 5 bases and J shed 14 bases, with 13 bases lying between them. Per germline, CDR1 SGHTA and CDR2 FQGNSA. In nucleotides, the CDR3 is TGTGCCAGCAGCGTCGGAGTTTCGAAGTTCTTC. Its translation: CASSVGVSKFF.

The chain employs TRBV24-1 and TRBJ1-2; no definite D call. This CDR3 contains 12 residues. V lost 7 bases and J 3 bases, leaving 8 bases between the germline ends. CDR1 KGHDR and CDR2 SFDVKD come from the germline V gene. The CDR3 nucleotides are TGTGCCACCAGGGGAGAGGACTATGGCTACACCTTC. Amino acid sequence: CATRGEDYGYTF.

This chain joins TRBV3-1 and TRBJ2-5, with 8 bases identical to TRBD2. The CDR3 extends over 16 amino acids. V lost 0 bases and J lost 4; bases outside the gene matches: 7. Germline lookup yields CDR1 LGHDT and CDR2 YNNKEL (reference sequence). CDR3 region: CASSQDFALAGETQYF. The DNA of the CDR3 is TGTGCCAGCAGCCAAGATTTCGCGCTAGCGGGAGAGACCCAGTACTTC.

In its sample, this clonotype was seen a few times. The chain couples TRBV20-1 to TRBJ2-5; 10 nucleotides align to TRBD2. Trimming removed 4 bases from V and 11 bases from J; junction bases left unmatched: 13. Germline V gene sequence: CDR1 DFQATT, CDR2 SNEGSKA (reference sequence). The CDR3 is 14 residues long. For the CDR3, the DNA is TGCAGTGCTATAGACACTAGCGGGATCAGTGAGCAGTACTTC. As protein: CSAIDTSGISEQYF.

The J gene is TRBJ2-5, the V gene TRBV20-1; maybe TRBD2 (5 bases). Germline CDR1 is DFQATT and CDR2 is SNEGSKA (reference sequence). This CDR3 has 13 amino acids. The V end lost 6 bases, the J end lost 1 base, and 12 bases lay between the germline ends. The CDR3 loop is CSAVRAGQETQYF. The CDR3 DNA reads TGCAGTGCCGTCCGTGCGGGCCAAGAGACCCAGTACTTC.

This clonotype came up a few times. The rearrangement links TRBV4-1 to TRBJ2-5; D tentatively fits TRBD1 or TRBD2 (5 bases each). CDR1 MGHRA and CDR2 YSYEKL come from the germline V gene. Trimming shortened V by 5 bases and J by 5 bases, and 30 bases separated the two germline ends. The CDR3 contains 19 residues. The CDR3: CASSADGTLRVDIGETQYF. DNA for the CDR3: TGCGCCAGCAGCGCCGACGGGACGCTAAGGGTGGACATAGGGGAGACCCAGTACTTC.

This clonotype turned up a few times. CDR3 DNA: TGTGCCAGCAGCCAAGTCCTAGGCTCCTACGAGCAGTACTTC. It translates to CASSQVLGSYEQYF. This chain connects TRBV3-1 to TRBJ2-7; D gene ambiguous. This CDR3 has 14 residues. CDR1 and CDR2 (germline): LGHDT, YNNKEL (reference sequence). The V end lost 1 base, the J end lost 0 bases, and 7 bases lay between the germline ends.

The J gene is TRBJ1-5, the V gene TRBV27; 7 nucleotides agree with TRBD1. The CDR3 is 15 amino acids. The trim removed 10 bases at V and 3 bases at J, leaving 12 bases unmatched. Germline V gene data show CDR1 as MNHEY and CDR2 as SMNVEV (reference sequence). The CDR3 loop is CATGRTGPINQPQHF. The CDR3 DNA reads TGTGCCACCGGAAGGACAGGCCCAATCAATCAGCCCCAGCATTTT.

This clonotype was detected only a few times. The chain has TRBV10-3 and TRBJ2-1, with D possibly TRBD2 on 6 matching bases. The germline CDR1 and CDR2 sequences are ENHRY and SYGVKD. This CDR3 region has 15 residues. Trimming removed 10 bases from V and 0 bases from J, with 16 bases in between. CDR3 coding DNA: TGTGCCACCGAGGTTGGGGGAGGCTCCTACAATGAGCAGTTCTTC. Its translation: CATEVGGGSYNEQFF.